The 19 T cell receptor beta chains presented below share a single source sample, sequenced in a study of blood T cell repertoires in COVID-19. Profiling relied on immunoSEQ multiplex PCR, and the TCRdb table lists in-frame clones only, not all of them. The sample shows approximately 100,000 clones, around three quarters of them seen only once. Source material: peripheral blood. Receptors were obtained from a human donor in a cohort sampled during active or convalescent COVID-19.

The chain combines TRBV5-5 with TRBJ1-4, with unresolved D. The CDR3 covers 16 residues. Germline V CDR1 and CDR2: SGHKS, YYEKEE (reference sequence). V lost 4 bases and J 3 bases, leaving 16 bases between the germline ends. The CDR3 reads CASSQRLVAANEKLFF. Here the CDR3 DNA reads TGTGCCAGCAGCCAACGTCTAGTTGCGGCTAATGAAAAACTGTTTTTT.

The CDR3 DNA reads as TGTGCCAGCACCCGTCCTAGCGGGGGATATTACGAGCAGTACTTC. It encodes CASTRPSGGYYEQYF. The rearrangement uses TRBV7-2 and TRBJ2-7; TRBD2 agrees at 10 bases. This CDR3 has 15 residues. J was trimmed by 4 bases and V by 7 bases; bases with no gene match: 10. Germline CDR1 SGHTA, CDR2 FQGNSA.

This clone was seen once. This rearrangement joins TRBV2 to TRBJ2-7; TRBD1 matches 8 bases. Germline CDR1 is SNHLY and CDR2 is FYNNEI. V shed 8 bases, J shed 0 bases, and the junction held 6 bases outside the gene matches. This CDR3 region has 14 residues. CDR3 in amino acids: CASAGTGVSYEQYF. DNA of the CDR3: TGTGCCAGCGCCGGGACAGGTGTCTCCTACGAGCAGTACTTC.

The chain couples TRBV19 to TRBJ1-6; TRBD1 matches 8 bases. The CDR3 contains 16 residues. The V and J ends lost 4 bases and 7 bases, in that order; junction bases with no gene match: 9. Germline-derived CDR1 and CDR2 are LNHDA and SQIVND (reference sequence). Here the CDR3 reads CASSRSRDRWNSPLHF. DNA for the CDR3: TGTGCCAGTAGTAGGTCCCGGGACAGGTGGAATTCACCCCTCCACTTT.

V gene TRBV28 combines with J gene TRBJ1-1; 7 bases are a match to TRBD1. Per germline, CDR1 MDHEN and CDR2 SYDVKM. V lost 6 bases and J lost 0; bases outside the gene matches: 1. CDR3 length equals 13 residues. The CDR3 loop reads CASRGQMNTEAFF. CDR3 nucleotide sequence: TGTGCCAGCAGGGGACAGATGAACACTGAAGCTTTCTTT.

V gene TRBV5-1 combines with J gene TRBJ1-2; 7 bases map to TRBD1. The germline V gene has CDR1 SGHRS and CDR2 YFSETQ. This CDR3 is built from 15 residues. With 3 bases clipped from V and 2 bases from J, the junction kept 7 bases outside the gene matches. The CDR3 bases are TGCGCCAGCAGCTGGGGGACAGTCGCCAACTATGGCTACACCTTC. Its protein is CASSWGTVANYGYTF.

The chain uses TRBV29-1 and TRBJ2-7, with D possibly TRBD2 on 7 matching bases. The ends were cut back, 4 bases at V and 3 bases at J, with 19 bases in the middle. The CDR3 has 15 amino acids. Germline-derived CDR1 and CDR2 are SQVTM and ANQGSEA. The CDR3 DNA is TGCAGCGTTGTAGGGGGGGGACACGACGGCTACGAGCAGTACTTC. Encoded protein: CSVVGGGHDGYEQYF.

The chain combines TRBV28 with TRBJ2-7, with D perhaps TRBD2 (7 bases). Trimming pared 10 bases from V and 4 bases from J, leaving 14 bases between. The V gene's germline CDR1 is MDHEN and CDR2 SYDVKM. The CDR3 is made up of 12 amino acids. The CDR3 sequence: CATSGGGYEQYF. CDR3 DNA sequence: TGTGCCACTTCGGGGGGCGGATACGAGCAGTACTTC.

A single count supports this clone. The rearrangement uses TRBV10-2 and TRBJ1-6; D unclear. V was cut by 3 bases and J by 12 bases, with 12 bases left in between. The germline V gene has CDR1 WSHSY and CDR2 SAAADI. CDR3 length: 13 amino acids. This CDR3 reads CASSDGRLRPLHF. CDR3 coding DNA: TGCGCCAGCAGTGATGGCAGGCTACGACCCCTCCACTTT.

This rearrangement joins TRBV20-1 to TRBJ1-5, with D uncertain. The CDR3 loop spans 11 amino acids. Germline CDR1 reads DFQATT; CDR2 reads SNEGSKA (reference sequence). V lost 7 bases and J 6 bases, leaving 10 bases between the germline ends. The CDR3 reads CSVEGPQPQHF. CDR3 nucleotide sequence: TGCAGTGTTGAGGGTCCTCAGCCCCAGCATTTT.

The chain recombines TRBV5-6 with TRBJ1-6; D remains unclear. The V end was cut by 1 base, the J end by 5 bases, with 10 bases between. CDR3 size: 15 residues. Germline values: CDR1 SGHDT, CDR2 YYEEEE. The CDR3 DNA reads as TGTGCCAGCAGCTTGACGTGGCAGAATAATTCACCCCTCCACTTT. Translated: CASSLTWQNNSPLHF.

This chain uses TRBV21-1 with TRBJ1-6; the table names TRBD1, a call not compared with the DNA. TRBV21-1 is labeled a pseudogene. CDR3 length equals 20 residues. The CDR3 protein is CASSKRSRGQGGTYNSPLHF. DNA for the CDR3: TGTGCCAGCAGCAAACGTTCCCGGGGACAGGGAGGAACCTATAATTCACCCCTCCACTTT.

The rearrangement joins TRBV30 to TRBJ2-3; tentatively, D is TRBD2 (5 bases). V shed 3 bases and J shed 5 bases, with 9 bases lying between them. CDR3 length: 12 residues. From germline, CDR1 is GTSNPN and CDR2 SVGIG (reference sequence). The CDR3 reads CAWSAGVDTQYF. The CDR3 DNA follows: TGTGCCTGGAGCGCCGGGGTAGATACGCAGTATTTT.

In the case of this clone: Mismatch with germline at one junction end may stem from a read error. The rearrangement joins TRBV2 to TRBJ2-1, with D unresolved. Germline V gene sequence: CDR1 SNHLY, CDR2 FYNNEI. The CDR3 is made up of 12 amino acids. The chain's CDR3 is CASREAGPEQFF. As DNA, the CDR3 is TGTGCCAGCAGGGAAGCTGGGCCGGAGCAGTTCTTC.

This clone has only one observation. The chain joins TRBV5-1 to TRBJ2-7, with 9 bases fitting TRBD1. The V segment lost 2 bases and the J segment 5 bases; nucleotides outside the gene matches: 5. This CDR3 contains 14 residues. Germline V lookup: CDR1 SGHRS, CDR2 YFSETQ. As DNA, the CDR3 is TGCGCCAGCAGCTTAGGGGACAGGGTTGACGAGCAGTACTTC. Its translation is CASSLGDRVDEQYF.

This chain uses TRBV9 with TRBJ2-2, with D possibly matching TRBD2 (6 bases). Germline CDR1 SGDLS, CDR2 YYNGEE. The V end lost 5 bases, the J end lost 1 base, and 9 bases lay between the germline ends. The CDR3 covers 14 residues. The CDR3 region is CASREGMNTGELFF. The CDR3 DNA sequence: TGTGCCAGCAGGGAGGGGATGAACACCGGGGAGCTGTTTTTT. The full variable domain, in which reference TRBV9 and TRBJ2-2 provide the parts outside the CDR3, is DSGVTQTPKHLITATGQRVTLRCSPRSGDLSVYWYQQSLDQGLQFLIQYYNGEERAKGNILERFSAQQFPDLHSELNLSSLELGDSALYFCASREGMNTGELFFGEGSRLTVL.

The CDR3 nucleotides are TGTGCCAGCAGTGGGCAGGGGTCAACTAATGAAAAACTGTTTTTT. It translates to CASSGQGSTNEKLFF. The chain combines TRBV7-9 with TRBJ1-4; the D gene is possibly TRBD1 (6 bases). This CDR3 has 15 residues. Germline CDR1 is SEHNR and CDR2 is FQNEAQ (reference sequence). Between the trimmed V and J ends, which lost 6 bases and 0 bases, there was a span of 11 bases. Looking up the rest from reference TRBV7-9 and TRBJ1-4 gives the full variable domain: DTGVSQNPRHKITKRGQNVTFRCDPISEHNRLYWYRQTLGQGPEFLTYFQNEAQLEKSRLLSDRFSAERPKGSFSTLEIQRTEQGDSAMYLCASSGQGSTNEKLFFGSGTQLSVL.

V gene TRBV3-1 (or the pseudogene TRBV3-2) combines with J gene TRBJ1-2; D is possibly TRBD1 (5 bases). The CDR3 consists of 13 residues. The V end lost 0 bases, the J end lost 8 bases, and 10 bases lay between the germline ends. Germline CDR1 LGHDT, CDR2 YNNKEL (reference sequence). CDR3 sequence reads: CASSQDFSGGYTF. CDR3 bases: TGTGCCAGCAGCCAAGATTTCTCAGGGGGCTACACCTTC.

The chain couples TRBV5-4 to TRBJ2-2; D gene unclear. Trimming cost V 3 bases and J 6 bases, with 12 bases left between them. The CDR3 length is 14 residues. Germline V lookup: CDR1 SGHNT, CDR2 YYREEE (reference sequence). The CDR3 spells CASSSTFAAGELFF. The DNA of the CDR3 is TGTGCCAGCAGCTCAACTTTTGCCGCCGGGGAGCTGTTTTTT.